This TCR beta chain was sequenced for a study of T-cell reconstitution after alpha-beta-depleted transplantation in children. Unique molecular identifiers tagged the TCRbeta library. TCRdb re-analysed the PCR reads in MiXCR, keeping a single row per CDR3 protein. The table shows about 170,000 distinct CDR3 sequences, with over 8.5% occurring only once. Ten or more counts support this clonotype. Its target is not known. The V gene's germline CDR1 is MNHNS and CDR2 SASEGT. The CDR3 is 15 amino acids. Trimming cost V 6 bases and J 0 bases; bases outside gene matches: 3. General observations from the study: Several hundred expanded graft clones reportedly were the source of alpha-beta T cells about two months after transplant.

The sample here was PBMCs, taken before TCRalphabeta/CD19-depleted stem cell transplant. The V and J genes are TRBV6-1 and TRBJ1-2; TRBD1 agrees at 11 bases. The receptor was derived from a boy under 10 years old with acute myeloid leukemia, due to receive a stem cell transplant. The CDR3 coding sequence is TGTGCCAGCAGAATGGGACAGGGGGCTAACTATGGCTACACCTTC. Translated, it gives CASRMGQGANYGYTF.